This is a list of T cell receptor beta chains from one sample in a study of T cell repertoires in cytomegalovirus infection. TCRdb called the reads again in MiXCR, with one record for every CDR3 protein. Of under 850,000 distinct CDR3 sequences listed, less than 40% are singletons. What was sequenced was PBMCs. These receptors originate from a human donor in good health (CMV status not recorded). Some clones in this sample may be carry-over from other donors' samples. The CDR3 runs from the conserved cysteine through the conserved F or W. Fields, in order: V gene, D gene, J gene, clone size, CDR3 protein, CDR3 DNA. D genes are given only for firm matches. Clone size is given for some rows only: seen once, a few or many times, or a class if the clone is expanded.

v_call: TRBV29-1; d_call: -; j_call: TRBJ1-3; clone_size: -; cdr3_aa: CSASMSGGNTIYF; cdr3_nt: TGCAGCGCATCCATGAGCGGGGGAAACACCATATATTTT
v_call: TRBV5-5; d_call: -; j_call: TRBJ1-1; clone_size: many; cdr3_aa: CASSLDRVLAEAFF; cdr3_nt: TGTGCCAGCAGCTTGGACAGGGTGTTGGCTGAAGCTTTCTTT
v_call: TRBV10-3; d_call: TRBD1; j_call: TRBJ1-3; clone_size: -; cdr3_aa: CAISPHKDRASGNTIYF; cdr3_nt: TGTGCCATCAGTCCCCACAAGGACAGGGCGTCTGGAAACACCATATATTTT
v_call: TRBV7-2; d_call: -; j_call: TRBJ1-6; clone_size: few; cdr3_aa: CASREQYNSPLHF; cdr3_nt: TGTGCCAGCCGGGAACAATATAATTCACCCCTCCACTTT
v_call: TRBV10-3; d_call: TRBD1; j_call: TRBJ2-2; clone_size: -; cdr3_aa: CAISESGGQGASGELFF; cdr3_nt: TGTGCCATCAGTGAGTCGGGGGGACAGGGGGCGTCCGGGGAGCTGTTTTTT
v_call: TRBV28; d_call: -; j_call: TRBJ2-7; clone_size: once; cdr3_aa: CASSPRSRPLYEQYF; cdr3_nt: TGTGCCAGCAGTCCCCGATCGCGCCCCCTTTACGAGCAGTACTTC
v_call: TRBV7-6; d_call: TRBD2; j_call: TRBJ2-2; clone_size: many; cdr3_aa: CASSLAGGQTGELFF; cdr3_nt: TGTGCCAGCAGCTTAGCGGGAGGGCAGACCGGGGAGCTGTTTTTT
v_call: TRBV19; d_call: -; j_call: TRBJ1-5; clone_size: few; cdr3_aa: CASSISRGTAGRPQHF; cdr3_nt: TGTGCCAGTAGTATATCCCGGGGGACCGCCGGTAGGCCCCAGCATTTT
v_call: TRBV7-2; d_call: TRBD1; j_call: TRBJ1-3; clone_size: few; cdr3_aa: CASSSRQGSSGNTIYF; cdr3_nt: TGTGCCAGCAGCTCGAGACAGGGGAGCTCTGGAAACACCATATATTTT
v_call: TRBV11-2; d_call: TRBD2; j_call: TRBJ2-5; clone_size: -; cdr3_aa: CASSLDLAGGVETQYF; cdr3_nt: TGTGCCAGCAGCTTAGATTTGGCGGGGGGCGTGGAGACCCAGTACTTC
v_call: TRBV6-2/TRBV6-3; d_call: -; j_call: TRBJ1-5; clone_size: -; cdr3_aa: CASSFTRSNQPPHF; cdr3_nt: TGTGCCAGCAGTTTTACTCGGAGCAATCAGCCCCCGCATTTT
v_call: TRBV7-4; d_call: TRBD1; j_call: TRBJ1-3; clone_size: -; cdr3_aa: CASSSRGTGVTRNTIYF; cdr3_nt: TGTGCCAGCAGCTCCCGAGGGACAGGGGTTACAAGAAACACCATATATTTT
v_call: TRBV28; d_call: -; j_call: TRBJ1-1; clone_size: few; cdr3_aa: CASSLKYRVGTEAFF; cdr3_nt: TGTGCCAGCAGTTTAAAGTACAGGGTCGGCACTGAAGCTTTCTTT
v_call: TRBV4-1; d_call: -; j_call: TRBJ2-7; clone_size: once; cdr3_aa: CASSQGAGPSYEQYF; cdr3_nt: TGCGCCAGCAGCCAAGGCGCAGGGCCATCCTACGAGCAGTACTTC
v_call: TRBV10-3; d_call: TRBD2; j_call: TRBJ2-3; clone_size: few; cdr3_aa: CAISGSPAGVADTQYF; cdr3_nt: TGTGCCATCAGTGGTTCCCCAGCGGGAGTAGCAGATACGCAGTATTTT
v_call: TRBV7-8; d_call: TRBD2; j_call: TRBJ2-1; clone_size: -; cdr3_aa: CASSLAGGSTYNEQFF; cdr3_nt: TGTGCCAGCAGCTTAGCGGGAGGGAGTACCTACAATGAGCAGTTCTTC
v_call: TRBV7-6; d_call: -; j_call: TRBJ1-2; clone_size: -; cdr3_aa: CASSSREGCYNF; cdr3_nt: TGTGCCAGCAGCTCCAGGGAGGGTTGCTACAACTTC
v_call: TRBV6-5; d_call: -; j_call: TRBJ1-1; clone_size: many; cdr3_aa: CASSYSIGEVSTEAFF; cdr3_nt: TGTGCCAGCAGTTACTCGATTGGGGAGGTGAGCACTGAAGCTTTCTTT
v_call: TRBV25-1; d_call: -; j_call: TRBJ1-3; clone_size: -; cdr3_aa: CASSDPGFSGNTIYF; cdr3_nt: TGTGCCAGCAGTGATCCGGGGTTTTCCGGAAACACCATATATTTT
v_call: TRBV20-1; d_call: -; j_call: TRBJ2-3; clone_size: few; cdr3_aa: CSATDGDAATDTQYF; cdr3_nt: TGCAGTGCCACTGACGGGGACGCCGCCACAGATACGCAGTATTTT
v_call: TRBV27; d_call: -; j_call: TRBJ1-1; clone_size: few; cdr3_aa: CASSLSKSRGTEAFF; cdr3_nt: TGTGCCAGCAGTTTATCCAAGTCCAGGGGCACTGAAGCTTTCTTT
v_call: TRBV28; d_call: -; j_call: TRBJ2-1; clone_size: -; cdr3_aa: CASSLLGGKVNEQFF; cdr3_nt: TGTGCCAGCAGTTTATTAGGCGGGAAGGTAAATGAGCAGTTCTTC
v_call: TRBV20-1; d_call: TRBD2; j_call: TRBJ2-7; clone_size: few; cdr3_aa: CSARGLAESSEQYF; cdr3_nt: TGCAGTGCTAGAGGACTAGCGGAGTCCTCCGAGCAGTACTTC
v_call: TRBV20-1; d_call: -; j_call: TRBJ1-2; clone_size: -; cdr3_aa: CSARPSGRDHPGYTF; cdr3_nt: TGCAGTGCTAGACCTTCAGGACGCGACCACCCAGGCTACACCTTC
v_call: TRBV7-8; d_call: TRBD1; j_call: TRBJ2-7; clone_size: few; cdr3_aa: CASSLTDRDSYEQYF; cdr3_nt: TGTGCCAGCAGCCTCACCGACAGGGACTCCTACGAGCAGTACTTC
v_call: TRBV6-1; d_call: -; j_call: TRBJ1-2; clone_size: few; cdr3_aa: CASTTGAYGYTF; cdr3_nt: TGTGCCAGCACTACGGGGGCATATGGCTACACCTTC
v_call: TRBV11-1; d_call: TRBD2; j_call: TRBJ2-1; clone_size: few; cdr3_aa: CASSLIREVSYNEQFF; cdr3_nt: TGTGCCAGCAGCTTAATCCGGGAGGTCTCCTACAATGAGCAGTTCTTC
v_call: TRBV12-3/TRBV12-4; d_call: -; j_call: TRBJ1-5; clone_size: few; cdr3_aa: CASSQQAGKNQPQHF; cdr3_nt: TGTGCCAGCAGCCAACAAGCAGGGAAGAATCAGCCCCAGCATTTT
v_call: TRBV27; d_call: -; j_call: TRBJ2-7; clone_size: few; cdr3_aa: CASSRTVMGAYEQYF; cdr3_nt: TGTGCCAGCAGCCGGACAGTAATGGGGGCCTACGAGCAGTACTTC
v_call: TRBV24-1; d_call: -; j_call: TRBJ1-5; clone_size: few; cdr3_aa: CATSDNGRNQPQHF; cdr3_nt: TGTGCCACCAGTGACAATGGACGGAATCAGCCCCAGCATTTT
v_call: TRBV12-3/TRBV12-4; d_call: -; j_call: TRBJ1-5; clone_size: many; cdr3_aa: CASRREPNQPQHF; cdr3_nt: TGTGCCAGCAGACGGGAGCCCAATCAGCCCCAGCATTTT
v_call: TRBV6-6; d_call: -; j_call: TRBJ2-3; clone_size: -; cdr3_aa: CASTAGPSVDTQYF; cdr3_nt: TGTGCCAGCACGGCCGGGCCCTCTGTAGATACGCAGTATTTT
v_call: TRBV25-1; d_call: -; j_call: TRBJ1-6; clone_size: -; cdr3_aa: CASSELRGTGANSPLHF; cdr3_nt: TGTGCCAGCAGTGAACTTCGGGGGACGGGAGCGAATTCACCCCTCCACTTT
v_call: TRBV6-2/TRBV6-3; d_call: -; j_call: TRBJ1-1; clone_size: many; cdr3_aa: CASSYRMDRNTEAFF; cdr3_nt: TGTGCCAGCAGTTACCGGATGGACAGAAACACTGAAGCTTTCTTT
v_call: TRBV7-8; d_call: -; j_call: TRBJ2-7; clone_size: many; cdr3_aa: CASRQPPGYEQYF; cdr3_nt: TGTGCCAGCAGACAACCCCCGGGTTACGAGCAGTACTTC
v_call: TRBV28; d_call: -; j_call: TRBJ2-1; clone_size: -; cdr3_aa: CAWGLAYNEQFF; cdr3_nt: TGTGCCTGGGGCCTTGCCTATAATGAGCAGTTCTTC
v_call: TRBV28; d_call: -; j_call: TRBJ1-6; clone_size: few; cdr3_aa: CASRRGQYNSPLHF; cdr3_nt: TGTGCCAGCAGGCGAGGACAGTATAATTCACCCCTCCACTTT
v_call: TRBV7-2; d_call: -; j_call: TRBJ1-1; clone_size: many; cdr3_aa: CASSPRPGLRNTEAFF; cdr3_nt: TGTGCCAGCAGCCCGCGACCCGGGTTGCGGAACACTGAAGCTTTCTTT
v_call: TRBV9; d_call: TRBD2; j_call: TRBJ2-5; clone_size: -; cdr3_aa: CASSVGGTSGSLETQYF; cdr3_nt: TGTGCCAGCAGCGTGGGGGGAACTAGCGGGAGTCTGGAGACCCAGTACTTC
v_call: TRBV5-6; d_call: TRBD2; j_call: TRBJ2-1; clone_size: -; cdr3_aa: CASSLTAGASYNEQFF; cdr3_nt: TGTGCCAGCAGCTTGACAGCGGGGGCTTCCTACAATGAGCAGTTCTTC
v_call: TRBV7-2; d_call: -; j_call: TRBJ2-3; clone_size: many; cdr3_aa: CASSLAYGTDTQYF; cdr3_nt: TGTGCCAGCAGCTTAGCTTACGGCACAGATACGCAGTATTTT
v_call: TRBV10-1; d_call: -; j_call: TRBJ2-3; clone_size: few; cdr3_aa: CASSERDPSTDTQYF; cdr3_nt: TGCGCCAGCAGCGAAAGGGACCCAAGCACAGATACGCAGTATTTT
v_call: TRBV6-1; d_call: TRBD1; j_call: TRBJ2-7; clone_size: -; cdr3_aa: CASSELRGQGAYEQYF; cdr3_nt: TGTGCCAGCAGTGAACTACGTGGACAGGGGGCTTACGAGCAGTACTTC
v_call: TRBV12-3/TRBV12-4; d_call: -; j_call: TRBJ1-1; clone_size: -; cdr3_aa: CASRRIGGPEAFF; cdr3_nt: TGTGCCAGCAGACGCATAGGGGGACCCGAAGCTTTCTTT
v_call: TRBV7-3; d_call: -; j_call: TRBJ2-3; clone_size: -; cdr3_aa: CASSLSSPQDTQYF; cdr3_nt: TGTGCCAGCAGCTTAAGTAGCCCTCAAGATACGCAGTATTTT
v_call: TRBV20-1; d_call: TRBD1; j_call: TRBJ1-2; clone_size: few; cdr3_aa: CSARKPGQGMIGYTF; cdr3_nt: TGCAGTGCTAGAAAACCGGGACAGGGGATGATTGGCTACACCTTC
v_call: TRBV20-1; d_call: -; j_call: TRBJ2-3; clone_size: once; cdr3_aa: CSARLTSQGNTQYF; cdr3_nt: TGCAGTGCTAGATTGACGTCTCAGGGAAATACGCAGTATTTT
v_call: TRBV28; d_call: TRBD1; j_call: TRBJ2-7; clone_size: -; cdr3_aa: CASSLSGQGPGEQYF; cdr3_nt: TGTGCCAGCAGTTTGTCTGGACAGGGACCTGGCGAGCAGTACTTC
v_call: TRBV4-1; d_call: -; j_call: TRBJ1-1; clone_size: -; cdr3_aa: CASSQSGTRNTEAFF; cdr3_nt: TGCGCCAGCAGCCAGTCCGGGACAAGGAACACTGAAGCTTTCTTT
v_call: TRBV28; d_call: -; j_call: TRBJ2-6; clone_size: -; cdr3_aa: CASSLYEESGANVLTF; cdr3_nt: TGTGCCAGCAGTTTGTATGAGGAATCTGGGGCCAACGTCCTGACTTTC
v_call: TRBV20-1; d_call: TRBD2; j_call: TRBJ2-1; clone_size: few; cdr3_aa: CSARGLAGGPGGYNEQFF; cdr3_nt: TGCAGTGCTCGAGGACTAGCGGGAGGGCCAGGGGGCTACAATGAGCAGTTCTTC
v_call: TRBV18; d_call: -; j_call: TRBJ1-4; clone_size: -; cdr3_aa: CASSLFRDEKLFF; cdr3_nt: TGTGCCAGCTCACTATTCCGGGACGAAAAACTGTTTTTT
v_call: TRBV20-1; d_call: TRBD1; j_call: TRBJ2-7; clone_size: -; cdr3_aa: CSASDPGQGTDYEQYF; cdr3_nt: TGCAGTGCTTCAGATCCGGGACAGGGGACGGACTACGAGCAGTACTTC
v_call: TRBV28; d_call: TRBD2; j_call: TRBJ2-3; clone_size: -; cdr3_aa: CASSSVSGGADTQYF; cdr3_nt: TGTGCCAGCAGTTCGGTTAGCGGGGGGGCAGATACGCAGTATTTT
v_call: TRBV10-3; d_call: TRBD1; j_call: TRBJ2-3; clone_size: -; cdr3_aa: CAIKGGSGDTQYF; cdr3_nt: TGTGCCATCAAAGGGGGCAGTGGAGATACGCAGTATTTT
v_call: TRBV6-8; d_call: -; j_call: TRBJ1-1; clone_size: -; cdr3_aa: CASSYTTGGRTEAFF; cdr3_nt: TGTGCCAGCAGTTACACGACAGGAGGCAGGACTGAAGCTTTCTTT
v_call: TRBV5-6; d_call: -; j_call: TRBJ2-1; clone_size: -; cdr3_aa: CASRSDRREVGNEQFF; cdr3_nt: TGTGCCAGCAGATCCGACAGGAGGGAAGTGGGCAATGAGCAGTTCTTC
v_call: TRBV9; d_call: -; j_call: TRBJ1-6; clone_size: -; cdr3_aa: CASSAGNSPLHF; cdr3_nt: TGTGCCAGCAGCGCCGGGAATTCACCCCTCCACTTT
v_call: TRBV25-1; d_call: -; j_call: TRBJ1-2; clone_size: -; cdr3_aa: CASSDRVGYGYTF; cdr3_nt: TGTGCCAGCAGTGACAGGGTGGGCTATGGCTACACCTTC